The T cell receptor (beta chain) described here comes from a study of CD8 T cells in ankylosing spondylitis. This clonotype appeared a few times. What it binds is unknown. Findings and limits, study-wide: CD8+ cells made up the disease-linked clones, which were relatively rare in peripheral blood. It appeared that ankylosing spondylitis blood was characterized by a TCR beta motif of under ten highly homologous variants. Earlier literature documents some of the motif variants in reactive arthritis synovial fluid and blood.

The CDR3 contains 15 residues. The V gene end was trimmed by 0 bases and the J gene end by 3 bases; junction bases not matched to a gene: 4. Looked up from germline, CDR1 is MNHEY and CDR2 is SVGAGI. TCRdb reprocessed the 5' RACE reads with MiXCR, giving one entry per CDR3 protein. The repertoire consists of 500,000 to 650,000 distinct CDR3 sequences, with roughly 5.2% occurring once and the leading ten covering 3% to 4%. The sequencing sample was made of blood, either unsorted or a sorted T cell fraction (not recorded which). The clonotype comes from a male donor with ankylosing spondylitis. The chain carries TRBV6-5 and TRBJ1-2; 7 bases map to TRBD1. The DNA for the CDR3 is TGTGCCAGCAGTTACTCTCCGGGACAGTACTATGGCTACACCTTC. Its protein is CASSYSPGQYYGYTF.